This TCR beta chain was identified in a study of blood T cell repertoires in COVID-19. Background on the study: Specimens from acute and convalescent COVID-19 originated in the United States, Italy and Spain. In each case, the material was cDNA or gDNA derived from T cells, B-cell-depleted T cells, or PBMCs.

In its sample, this clone was seen once. CDR1 and CDR2 (germline): MNHEY, SVGEGT. This CDR3 has 17 amino acids. The ends lost 4 bases at V and 6 bases at J; junction bases unmatched: 7. As processed by the authors: Amplification with reference gene primers provided the estimates of nucleated cell counts. TCRdb keeps only in-frame clones here, not all; method: immunoSEQ multiplex PCR. V and J calls and clone size are those listed in that table; D and trimming were worked out from the DNA. Altogether fewer than 50,000 clones are present, roughly 75% being singletons, with the ten largest covering about two fifths.

Material for sequencing was peripheral blood. This chain joins TRBV6-2 or TRBV6-3 and TRBJ2-1, with 15 bases that match TRBD2. The origin of this receptor is an elderly man with active or convalescent COVID-19. CDR3 loop: CASSSIRTSGGVNEQFF. CDR3 bases: TGTGCCAGCAGTTCCATCAGGACTAGCGGGGGGGTCAATGAGCAGTTCTTC.